The following is a T cell receptor beta chain sequence with its context. Its antigen is not yet known. A junction end diverges from the germline sequence, so it may reflect a read error. CDR1 DFQATT and CDR2 SNEGSKA were looked up in the germline V gene (reference sequence). The CDR3 runs 11 residues from the cysteine to the phenylalanine. Of all the DNA, just the CDR3 is kept, 33 bases in frame from base 1. These data originate in a study of beta chain features in type 1 diabetes (dated by TCRdb to the late 2010s). Regarding the study in general: Mean age, gender distribution, total cell number and subset yield were not different between patients and healthy donors. Across all samples, some 99 million sorted cells were examined, and cell number per subset correlated strongly with RNA yield. In the study, TCRB repertoires of sorted circulating CD4+ T cell subsets from recently diagnosed type 1 diabetes patients were compared with those of matched healthy donors. Regulatory and stem cell-like memory subsets were isolated from only 8 patients and about 8 healthy donors, whereas naive and central memory subsets came from all 28 donors.

The full study reports these points: Because cDNA was sequenced instead of genomic DNA, activated cells with high expression could be over-represented, although the groups did not differ in activation or CD3 levels. At VDJ recombination sites, patients with type 1 diabetes made fewer insertions and deleted more nucleotides, a pattern implying thymic rearrangement abnormalities. Because the HLA sub-analyses included only small numbers of individuals, any influence of HLA type on TCRB rearrangement was left unresolved. Naive, central memory and regulatory TCRB repertoires appeared to be more alike among patients than among healthy donors. Shorter templates might have been favored by PCR, but patient and control samples were amplified and corrected together, so both groups would have been affected equally by any skew. Type 1 diabetes patients showed a moderate but significant shortening of TCRB CDR3 length in all four CD4+ subsets.

Each donor gave one peripheral blood draw, roughly 0.12 L on average, collected into heparinised tubes. Naive, central memory, regulatory and stem cell-like memory CD4+ T cells were sorted on a BD FACSAria II using a panel including CD45RO, CCR7, CD25, CD127, CD95 and CD27. All sorted populations exceeded 98% purity. PBMCs were separated immediately by Lymphoprep density gradient centrifugation and were stained directly, without being cultured. So that batch effects would be minimized, each experiment stained and sorted samples in pairs, pairing one healthy donor with one patient. The entire isolated RNA was reverse transcribed using the High Capacity cDNA Reverse Transcription Kit, and thus expressed TCRB transcripts were sequenced. Naive, central memory and regulatory T cell samples underwent deep immunoSEQ sequencing, averaging around 3.7 million total reads per sample. After sorted cells were lysed in RLT buffer, RNA was extracted with DNase-treated RNeasy Micro or Mini kits, with the choice depending on cell number. To prevent cross-contamination, each cell subset was processed individually, whereas patient and healthy donor samples were processed jointly. TCRB sequences were amplified from cDNA with the immunoSEQ multiplex PCR, producing 87-bp fragments spanning the CDR3 region. The amplicons were sequenced using the Illumina HiSeq platform. The authors' pipeline ran thus. Synthetic template baselines were used to correct PCR bias computationally, reads within Hamming distance 2 were collapsed together, and singletons that could not be merged were discarded. Reads were aligned to IMGT to assign V, D and J genes, CDR3 length, and insertions or deletions at six rearrangement sites. Clonotype counts were normalized to sorted cell number within each subset before computing true diversity and Gini coefficients with the tcR R package. The overlap coefficient, calculated on TCRB nucleotide sequences, was used to measure repertoire sharing. As a proxy for the pre-selection repertoire, out-of-frame TCRB sequences from naive cells were analyzed. TCRdb limited this immuneACCESS table to in-frame rearrangements with V and J called. A share of clones is missing; checked studies link under half to unresolved V genes, and the rest is unexplained. Clone size and the V and J calls come from that table; the DNA yielded D and trimming. The sample data list hundreds of thousands of clones, and about 10% of these were observed just once. The ten biggest clones cover about 0.042% of the sample.

The sequence came from a young woman in good health. The rearrangement combines TRBV20-1 with TRBJ2-4; 11 middle bases align to TRBD1. The sequenced sample was naive CD4+ T cells from blood. The cell subset or site tag for this specimen amounts to: true naive CD4+ T cells. The CDR3 protein is CSARGPGQGAF. The DNA sequence is TGCAGTGCTAGAGGCCCCGGACAGGGGGCCTTC.